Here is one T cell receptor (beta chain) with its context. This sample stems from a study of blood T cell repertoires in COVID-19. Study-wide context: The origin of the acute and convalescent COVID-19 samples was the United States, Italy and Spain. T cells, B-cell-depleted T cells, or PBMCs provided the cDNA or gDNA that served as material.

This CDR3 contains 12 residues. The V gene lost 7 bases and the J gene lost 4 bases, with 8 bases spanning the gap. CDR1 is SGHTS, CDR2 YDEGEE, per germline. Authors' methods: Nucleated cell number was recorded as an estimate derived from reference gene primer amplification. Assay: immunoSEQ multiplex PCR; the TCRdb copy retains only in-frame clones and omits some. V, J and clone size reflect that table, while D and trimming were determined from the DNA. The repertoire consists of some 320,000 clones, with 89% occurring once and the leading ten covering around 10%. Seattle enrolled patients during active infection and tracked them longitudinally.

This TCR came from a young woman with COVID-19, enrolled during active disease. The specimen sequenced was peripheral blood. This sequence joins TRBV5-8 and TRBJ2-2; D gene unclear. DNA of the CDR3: TGTGCCAGCGGCAGTCCCACCGGGGAGCTGTTTTTT. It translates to CASGSPTGELFF.